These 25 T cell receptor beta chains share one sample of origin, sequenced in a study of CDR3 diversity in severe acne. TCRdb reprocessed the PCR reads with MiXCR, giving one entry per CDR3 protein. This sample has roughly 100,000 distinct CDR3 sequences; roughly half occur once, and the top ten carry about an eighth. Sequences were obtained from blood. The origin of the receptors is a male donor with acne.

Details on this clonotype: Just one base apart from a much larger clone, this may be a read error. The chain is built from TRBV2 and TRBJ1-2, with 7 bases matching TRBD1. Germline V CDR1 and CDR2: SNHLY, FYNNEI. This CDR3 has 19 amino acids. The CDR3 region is CASSEGLGAGDRYNYGHTF. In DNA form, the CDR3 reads TGTGCCAGCAGTGAAGGTTTGGGAGCTGGGGACAGATACAACTATGGCCACACCTTC.

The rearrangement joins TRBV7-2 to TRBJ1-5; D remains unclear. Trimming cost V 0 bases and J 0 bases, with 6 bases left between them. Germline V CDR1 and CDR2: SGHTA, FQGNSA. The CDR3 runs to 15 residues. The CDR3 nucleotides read TGTGCCAGCAGCTTAGCTGGATATAGCAATCAGCCCCAGCATTTT. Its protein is CASSLAGYSNQPQHF.

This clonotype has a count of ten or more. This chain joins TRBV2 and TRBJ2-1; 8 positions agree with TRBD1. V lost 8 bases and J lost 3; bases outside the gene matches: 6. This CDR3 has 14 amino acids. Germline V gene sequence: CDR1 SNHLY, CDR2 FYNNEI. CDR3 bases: TGTGCCAGCGGGACAGGACAGGTCTACAATGAGCAGTTCTTC. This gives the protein CASGTGQVYNEQFF.

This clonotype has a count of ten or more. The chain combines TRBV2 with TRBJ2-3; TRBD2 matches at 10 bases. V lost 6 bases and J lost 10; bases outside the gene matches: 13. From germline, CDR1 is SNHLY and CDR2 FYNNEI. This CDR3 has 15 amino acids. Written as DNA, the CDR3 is TGTGCCAGCAGAGCGGGACTAGCGACTCTTCAAGCGCAGTATTTT. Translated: CASRAGLATLQAQYF.

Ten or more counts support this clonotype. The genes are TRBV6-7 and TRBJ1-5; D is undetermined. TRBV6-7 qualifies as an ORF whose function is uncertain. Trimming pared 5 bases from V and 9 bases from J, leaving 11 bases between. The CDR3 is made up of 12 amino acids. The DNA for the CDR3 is TGTGCCAGCAGTGGGAGGGATCGGCCCCAGCATTTT. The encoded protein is CASSGRDRPQHF.

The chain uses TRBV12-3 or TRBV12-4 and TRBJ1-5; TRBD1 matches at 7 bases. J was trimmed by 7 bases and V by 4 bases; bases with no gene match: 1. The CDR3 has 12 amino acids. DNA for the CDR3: TGTGCCAGCAGTTCAGGGGGACAGCCCCAGCATTTT. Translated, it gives CASSSGGQPQHF.

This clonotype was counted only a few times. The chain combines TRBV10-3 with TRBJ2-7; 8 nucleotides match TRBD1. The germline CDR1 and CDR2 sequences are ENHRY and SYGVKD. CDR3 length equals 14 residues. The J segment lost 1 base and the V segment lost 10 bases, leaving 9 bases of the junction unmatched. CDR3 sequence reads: CATQIDRGSYEQYF. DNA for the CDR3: TGTGCCACCCAGATAGACAGGGGTTCCTACGAGCAGTACTTC.

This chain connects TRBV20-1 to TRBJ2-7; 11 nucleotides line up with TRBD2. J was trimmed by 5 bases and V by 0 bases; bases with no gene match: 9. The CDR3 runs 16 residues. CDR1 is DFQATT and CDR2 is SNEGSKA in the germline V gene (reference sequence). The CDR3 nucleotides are TGCAGTGCTAGAGATGTAACTAGCGGGAGTTTTAACGAGCAGTACTTC. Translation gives CSARDVTSGSFNEQYF.

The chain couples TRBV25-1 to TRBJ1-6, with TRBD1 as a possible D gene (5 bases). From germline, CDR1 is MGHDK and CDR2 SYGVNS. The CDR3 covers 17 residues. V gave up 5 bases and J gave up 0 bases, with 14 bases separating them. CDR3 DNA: TGTGCCAGCAGTTACTCGGGGACGAGCTCCTATAATTCACCCCTCCACTTT. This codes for CASSYSGTSSYNSPLHF.

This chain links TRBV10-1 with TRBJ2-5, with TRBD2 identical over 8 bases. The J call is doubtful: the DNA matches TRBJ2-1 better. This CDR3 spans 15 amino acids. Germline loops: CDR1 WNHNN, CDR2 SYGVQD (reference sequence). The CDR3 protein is CASSEGLAGWGEQFF. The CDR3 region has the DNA TGCGCCAGCAGTGAGGGGCTAGCGGGCTGGGGTGAGCAGTTCTTC.

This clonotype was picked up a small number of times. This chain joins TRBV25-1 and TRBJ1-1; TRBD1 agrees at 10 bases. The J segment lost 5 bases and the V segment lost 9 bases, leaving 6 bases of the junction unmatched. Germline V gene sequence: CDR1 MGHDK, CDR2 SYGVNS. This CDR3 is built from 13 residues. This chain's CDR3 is CASMDRGYTEAFF. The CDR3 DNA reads TGTGCCAGTATGGACAGGGGGTATACTGAAGCTTTCTTT.

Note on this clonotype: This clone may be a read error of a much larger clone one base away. In nucleotides, the CDR3 is TGTGTCAGCAGCCCACCCACGGAGACCCAGTACTTC. Translation gives CVSSPPTETQYF. The chain couples TRBV11-2 to TRBJ2-5; D is unclear. From germline, CDR1 is SGHAT and CDR2 FQNNGV. CDR3 length: 12 amino acids.

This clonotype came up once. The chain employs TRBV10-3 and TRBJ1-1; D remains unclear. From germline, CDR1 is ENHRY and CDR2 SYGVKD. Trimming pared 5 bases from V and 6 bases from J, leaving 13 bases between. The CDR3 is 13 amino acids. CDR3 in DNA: TGTGCCATCAGTCCCGGGAGGGTGTCTGAAGCTTTCTTT. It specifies CAISPGRVSEAFF.

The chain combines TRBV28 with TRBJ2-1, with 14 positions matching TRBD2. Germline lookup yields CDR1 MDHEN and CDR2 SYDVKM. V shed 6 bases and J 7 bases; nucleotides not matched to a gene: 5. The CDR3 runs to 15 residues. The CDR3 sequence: CASSRRTSGRNEQFF. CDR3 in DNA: TGTGCCAGCAGCCGAAGGACTAGCGGGAGGAATGAGCAGTTCTTC.

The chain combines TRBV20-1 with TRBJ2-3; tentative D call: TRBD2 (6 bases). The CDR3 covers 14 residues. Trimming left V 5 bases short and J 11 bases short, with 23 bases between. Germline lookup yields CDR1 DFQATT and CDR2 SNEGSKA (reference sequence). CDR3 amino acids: CSALTGTDYNEQYF. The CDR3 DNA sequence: TGCAGTGCTTTAACCGGGACTGACTACAATGAGCAGTATTTT.

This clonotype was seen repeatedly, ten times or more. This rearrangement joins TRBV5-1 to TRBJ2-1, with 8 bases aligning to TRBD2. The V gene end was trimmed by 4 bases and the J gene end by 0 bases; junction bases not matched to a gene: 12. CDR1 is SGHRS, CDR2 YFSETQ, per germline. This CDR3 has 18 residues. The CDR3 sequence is CASSPAGDGRVSYNEQFF. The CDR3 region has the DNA TGCGCCAGCAGCCCAGCGGGCGACGGGAGGGTCTCCTACAATGAGCAGTTCTTC. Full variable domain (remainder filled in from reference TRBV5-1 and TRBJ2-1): KAGVTQTPRYLIKTRGQQVTLSCSPISGHRSVSWYQQTPGQGLQFLFEYFSETQRNKGNFPGRFSGRQFSNSRSEMNVSTLELGDSALYLCASSPAGDGRVSYNEQFFGPGTRLTVL.

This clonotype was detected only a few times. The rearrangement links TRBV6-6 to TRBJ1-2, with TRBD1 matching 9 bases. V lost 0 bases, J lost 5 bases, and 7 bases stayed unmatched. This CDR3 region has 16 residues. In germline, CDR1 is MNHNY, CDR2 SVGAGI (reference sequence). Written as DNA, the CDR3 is TGTGCCAGCAGTTACTCGACGAGACAGGGGGTTTATGGCTACACCTTC. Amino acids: CASSYSTRQGVYGYTF.

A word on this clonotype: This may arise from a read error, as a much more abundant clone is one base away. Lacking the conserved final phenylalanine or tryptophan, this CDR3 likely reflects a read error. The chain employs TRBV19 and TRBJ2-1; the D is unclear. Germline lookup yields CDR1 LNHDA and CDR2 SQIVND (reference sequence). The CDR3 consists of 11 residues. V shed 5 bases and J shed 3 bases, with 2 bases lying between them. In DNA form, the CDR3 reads TGTGCCAGTAGTTACTACAATGAGCAGTTCGTC. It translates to CASSYYNEQFV.

The CDR3 DNA sequence: TGTGCCAGCAGTTTATCCGGCAGGGGGCCGTATGGCTATGGCTACACCTTC. This gives the protein CASSLSGRGPYGYGYTF. This chain uses TRBV27 with TRBJ1-2; 8 positions match TRBD1. This CDR3 contains 17 residues. The V gene end was trimmed by 0 bases and the J gene end by 4 bases; junction bases not matched to a gene: 10. Per germline, CDR1 MNHEY and CDR2 SMNVEV (reference sequence).

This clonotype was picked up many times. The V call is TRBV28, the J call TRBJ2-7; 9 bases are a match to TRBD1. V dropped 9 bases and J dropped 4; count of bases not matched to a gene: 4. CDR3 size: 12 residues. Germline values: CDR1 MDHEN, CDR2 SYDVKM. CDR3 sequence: CASTQGAYEQYF. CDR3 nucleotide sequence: TGTGCCAGTACACAGGGGGCTTACGAGCAGTACTTC. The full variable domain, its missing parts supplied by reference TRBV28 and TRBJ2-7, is DVKVTQSSRYLVKRTGEKVFLECVQDMDHENMFWYRQDPGLGLRLIYFSYDVKMKEKGDIPEGYSVSREKKERFSLILESASTNQTSMYLCASTQGAYEQYFGPGTRLTVT.

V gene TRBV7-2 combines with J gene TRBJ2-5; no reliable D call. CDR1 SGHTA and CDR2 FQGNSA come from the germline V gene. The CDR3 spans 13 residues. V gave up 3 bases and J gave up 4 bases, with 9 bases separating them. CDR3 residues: CASSFFRVETQYF. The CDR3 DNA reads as TGTGCCAGCAGCTTCTTTAGGGTAGAGACCCAGTACTTC.

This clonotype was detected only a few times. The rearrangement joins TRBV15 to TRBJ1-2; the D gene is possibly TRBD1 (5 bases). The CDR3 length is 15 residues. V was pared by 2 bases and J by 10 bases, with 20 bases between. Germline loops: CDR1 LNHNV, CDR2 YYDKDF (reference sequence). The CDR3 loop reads CATSRTKSGTTDYTF. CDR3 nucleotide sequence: TGTGCCACCAGCAGAACTAAATCCGGGACTACGGACTACACCTTC. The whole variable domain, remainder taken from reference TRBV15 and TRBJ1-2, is DAMVIQNPRYQVTQFGKPVTLSCSQTLNHNVMYWYQQKSSQAPKLLFHYYDKDFNNEADTPDNFQSRRPNTSFCFLDIRSPGLGDTAMYLCATSRTKSGTTDYTFGSGTRLTVV.

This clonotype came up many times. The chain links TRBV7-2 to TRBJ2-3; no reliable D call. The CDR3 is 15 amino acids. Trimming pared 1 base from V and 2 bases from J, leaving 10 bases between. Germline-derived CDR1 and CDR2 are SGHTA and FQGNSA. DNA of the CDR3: TGTGCCAGCAGCTTAGAGGGTTCGATCACAGATACGCAGTATTTT. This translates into CASSLEGSITDTQYF.

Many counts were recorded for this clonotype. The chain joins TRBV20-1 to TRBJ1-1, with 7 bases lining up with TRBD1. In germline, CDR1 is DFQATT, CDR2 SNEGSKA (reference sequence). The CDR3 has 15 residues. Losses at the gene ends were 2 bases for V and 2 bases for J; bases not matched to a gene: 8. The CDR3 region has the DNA TGCAGTGCTAGATCGAAGGGACAGCCTAACACTGAAGCTTTCTTT. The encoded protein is CSARSKGQPNTEAFF.

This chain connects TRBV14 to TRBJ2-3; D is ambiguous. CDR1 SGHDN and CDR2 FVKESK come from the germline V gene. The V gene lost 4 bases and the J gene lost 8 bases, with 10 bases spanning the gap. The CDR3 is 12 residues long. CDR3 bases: TGTGCCAGCAGCCTTCTGGAGCGTACGCAGTATTTT. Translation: CASSLLERTQYF. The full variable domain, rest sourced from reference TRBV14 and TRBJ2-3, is EAGVTQFPSHSVIEKGQTVTLRCDPISGHDNLYWYRRVMGKEIKFLLHFVKESKQDESGMPNNRFLAERTGGTYSTLKVQPAELEDSGVYFCASSLLERTQYFGPGTRLTVL.